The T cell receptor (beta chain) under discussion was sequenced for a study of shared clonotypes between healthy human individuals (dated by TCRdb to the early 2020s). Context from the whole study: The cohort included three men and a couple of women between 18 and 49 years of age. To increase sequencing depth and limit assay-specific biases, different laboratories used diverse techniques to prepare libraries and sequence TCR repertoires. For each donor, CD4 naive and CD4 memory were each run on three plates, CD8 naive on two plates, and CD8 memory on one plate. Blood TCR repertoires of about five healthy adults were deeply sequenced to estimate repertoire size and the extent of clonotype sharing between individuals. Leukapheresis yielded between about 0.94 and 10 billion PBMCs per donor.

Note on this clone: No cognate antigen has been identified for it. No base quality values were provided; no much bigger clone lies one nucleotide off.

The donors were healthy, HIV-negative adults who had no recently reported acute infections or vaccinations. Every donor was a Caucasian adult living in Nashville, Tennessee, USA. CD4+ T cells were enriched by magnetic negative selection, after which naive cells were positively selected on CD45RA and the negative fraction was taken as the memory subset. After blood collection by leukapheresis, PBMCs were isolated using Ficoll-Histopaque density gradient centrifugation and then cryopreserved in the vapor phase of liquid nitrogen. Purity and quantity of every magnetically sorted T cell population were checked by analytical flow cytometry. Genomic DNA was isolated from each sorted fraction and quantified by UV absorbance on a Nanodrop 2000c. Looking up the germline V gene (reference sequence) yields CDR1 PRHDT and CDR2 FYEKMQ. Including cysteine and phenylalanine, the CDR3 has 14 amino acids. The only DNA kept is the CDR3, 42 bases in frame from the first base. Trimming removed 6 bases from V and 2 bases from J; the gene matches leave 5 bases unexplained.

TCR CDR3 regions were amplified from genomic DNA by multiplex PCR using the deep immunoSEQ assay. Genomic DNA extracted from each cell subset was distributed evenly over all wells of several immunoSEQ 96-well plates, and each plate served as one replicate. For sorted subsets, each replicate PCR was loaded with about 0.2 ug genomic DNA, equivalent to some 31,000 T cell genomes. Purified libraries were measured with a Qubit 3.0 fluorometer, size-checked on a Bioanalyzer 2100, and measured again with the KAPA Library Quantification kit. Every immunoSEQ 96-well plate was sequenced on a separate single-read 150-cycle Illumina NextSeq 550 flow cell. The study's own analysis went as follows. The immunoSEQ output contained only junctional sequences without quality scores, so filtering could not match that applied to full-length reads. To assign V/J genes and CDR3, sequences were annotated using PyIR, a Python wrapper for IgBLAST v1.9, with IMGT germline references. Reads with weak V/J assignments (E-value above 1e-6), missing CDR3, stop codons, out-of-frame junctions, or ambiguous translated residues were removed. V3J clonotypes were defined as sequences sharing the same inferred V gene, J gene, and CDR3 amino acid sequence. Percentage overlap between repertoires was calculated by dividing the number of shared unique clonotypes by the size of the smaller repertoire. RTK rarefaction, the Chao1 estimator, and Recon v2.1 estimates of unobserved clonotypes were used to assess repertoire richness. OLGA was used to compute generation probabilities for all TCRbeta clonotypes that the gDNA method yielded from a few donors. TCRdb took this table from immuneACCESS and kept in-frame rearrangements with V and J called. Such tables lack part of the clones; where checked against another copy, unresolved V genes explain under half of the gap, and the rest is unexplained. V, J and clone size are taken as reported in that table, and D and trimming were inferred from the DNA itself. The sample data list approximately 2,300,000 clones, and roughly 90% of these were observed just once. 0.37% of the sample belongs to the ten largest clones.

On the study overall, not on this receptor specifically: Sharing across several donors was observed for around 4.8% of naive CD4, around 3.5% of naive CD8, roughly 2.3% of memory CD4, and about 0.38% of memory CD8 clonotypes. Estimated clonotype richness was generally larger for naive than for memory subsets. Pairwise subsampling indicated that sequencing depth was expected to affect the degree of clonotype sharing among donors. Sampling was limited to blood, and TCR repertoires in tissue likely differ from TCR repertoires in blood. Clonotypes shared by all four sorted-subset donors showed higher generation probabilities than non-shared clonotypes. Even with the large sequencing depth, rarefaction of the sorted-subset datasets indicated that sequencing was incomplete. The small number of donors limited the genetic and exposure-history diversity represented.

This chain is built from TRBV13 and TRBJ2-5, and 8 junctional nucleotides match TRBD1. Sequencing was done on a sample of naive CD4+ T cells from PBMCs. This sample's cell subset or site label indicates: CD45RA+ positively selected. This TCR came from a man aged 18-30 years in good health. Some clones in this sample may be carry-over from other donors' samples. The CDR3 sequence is CASRTGAKQETQYF. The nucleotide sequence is TGTGCCAGCAGGACAGGGGCCAAGCAAGAGACCCAGTACTTC.